This is a list of T cell receptor beta chains from one sample in a study of shared clonotypes between healthy human individuals. Using immunoSEQ multiplex PCR, the repertoire was profiled, and TCRdb retains in-frame clones only, with some absent. The sample has approximately 1.5 million clones; about 98.5% are singletons. The sample taken for sequencing was naive CD4+ T cells sorted from blood. Receptor source: a man younger than 40 in good health. Each CDR3 is given with its conserved first and last residue. D genes are given only for firm matches. Expanded clones are given a class, and other clones once, few, many or no size at all.

>TRBJ2-1|.|TRBV28|.
TGTGCCAGCAGTTTTCTTAGGGGAGTTCATTCATACAATGAGCAGTTCTTC
CASSFLRGVHSYNEQFF
>TRBJ2-7|.|TRBV18|TRBD1
TGTGCCAGCTCTTGGGACAGAAACTACGAGCAGTACTTC
CASSWDRNYEQYF
>TRBJ1-1|.|TRBV28|.
TGTGCCAGCAGCCTGGGGGGGTCTGAAGCTTTCTTT
CASSLGGSEAFF
>TRBJ1-5|once|TRBV5-5|TRBD1
TGTGCCAGCAGCTTAGGGACAGGGGTTCAGCCCCAGCATTTT
CASSLGTGVQPQHF
>TRBJ1-5|.|TRBV4-1|TRBD1
TGCGCCAGCAGCCAAGATCGGCAACAGGGGGCCCATCAGCCCCAGCATTTT
CASSQDRQQGAHQPQHF
>TRBJ2-5|.|TRBV30|.
TGTGCCTGGAGTGCCGCCCAGGCAGGGCTCCGGGAGACCCAGTACTTC
CAWSAAQAGLRETQYF
>TRBJ2-7|.|TRBV19|TRBD2
TGTGCCAGTAGCCGCACTAGCGGGGTCTACGAGCAGTACTTC
CASSRTSGVYEQYF
>TRBJ2-1|.|TRBV5-1|TRBD2
TGCGCCAGCAGCTTGGTCGTGGGACTAGCTTTCCCCAATGAGCAGTTCTTC
CASSLVVGLAFPNEQFF
>TRBJ2-1|.|TRBV4-1|.
TGCGCCAGCAGCGACCGGCCAATCTACAATGAGCAGTTCTTC
CASSDRPIYNEQFF
>TRBJ2-2|.|TRBV15|.
TGTGCCACCAGCAGAGATCGTCTGGGTCTGGGCGCGAACACCGGGGAGCTGTTTTTT
CATSRDRLGLGANTGELFF
>TRBJ2-3|.|TRBV11-3|TRBD2
TGTGCCAGCACCCAACCCGCGGGAGGGCAAGGTACGCAGTATTTT
CASTQPAGGQGTQYF
>TRBJ2-3|.|TRBV5-1|.
TGCGCCAGCAGCTTGCCAGGTGGGGCAGATACGCAGTATTTT
CASSLPGGADTQYF
>TRBJ2-1|.|TRBV5-1|.
TGCGCCAGCAAAGCCGGGGAGTGGAGGGCCTACAATGAGCAGTTCTTC
CASKAGEWRAYNEQFF
>TRBJ2-5|.|TRBV30|.
TGTGCCTGGATGGGCCTCTCGGTTGGCGAGACCCAGTACTTC
CAWMGLSVGETQYF
>TRBJ2-3|.|TRBV19|TRBD2
TGTGCCAGTAGTATAGGGGGGAGGGCAGATACGCAGTATTTT
CASSIGGRADTQYF
>TRBJ2-7|once|TRBV7-9|TRBD2
TGTGCCAGCAGCACCCCCGGGACTAGCGGGAGGGCCACATACGAGCAGTACTTC
CASSTPGTSGRATYEQYF
>TRBJ2-5|.|TRBV5-1|.
TGCGCCAGCAGCTCCTCCCAAGAGACCCAGTACTTC
CASSSSQETQYF
>TRBJ1-1|.|TRBV18|.
TGTGCCAGCTCCCCGCGTCCGGACACTGAAGCTTTCTTT
CASSPRPDTEAFF
>TRBJ1-2|.|TRBV29-1|.
TGCAGCGTTGAAGCAGGGATGGGGTATGGCTACACCTTC
CSVEAGMGYGYTF
>TRBJ2-3|.|TRBV11-2|.
TGTGCCAGCCGGAGGCTGATCACAGATACGCAGTATTTT
CASRRLITDTQYF
>TRBJ2-3|.|TRBV7-3|TRBD2
TGTGCCAGCAGCCGCGGGGGTCGAACAGATACGCAGTATTTT
CASSRGGRTDTQYF
>TRBJ2-1|.|TRBV14|.
TGTGCCAGCAGCCAACATGTCGACGGTGAGCAGTTCTTC
CASSQHVDGEQFF
>TRBJ1-2|.|TRBV6-5|.
TGTGCCAGCAGTTACTCGAACCAGCCAAATGGCTACACCTTC
CASSYSNQPNGYTF
>TRBJ2-3|.|TRBV29-1|.
TGCAGCGTGCTGACAGTTATCACAGATACGCAGTATTTT
CSVLTVITDTQYF
>TRBJ2-7|.|TRBV4-1|TRBD1
TGCGCCAGCAGCCCCTCGGGACAGGGATTTAACGAGCAGTACTTC
CASSPSGQGFNEQYF
>TRBJ2-1|.|TRBV6-1|.
TGTGCCAGCAGGGGAGGCTCCTACAATGAGCAGTTCTTC
CASRGGSYNEQFF
>TRBJ2-7|.|TRBV4-2|TRBD2
TGTGCCAGCAGCCAAGGACCCCACTTGGCTAGCGGGATCGACGAGCAGTACTTC
CASSQGPHLASGIDEQYF
>TRBJ2-3|.|TRBV9|TRBD1
TGTGCCAGCAGCGTATCCTTTCAGGGGGCAGGAGATACGCAGTATTTT
CASSVSFQGAGDTQYF
>TRBJ1-5|.|TRBV5-1|TRBD1
TGCGCCAGCAGCTTAGGACAGGGCGGCAATCAGCCCCAGCATTTT
CASSLGQGGNQPQHF
>TRBJ1-4|.|TRBV2|.
TGTGCCAGCAGACTCGGACATCTGAGAGAAAAACTGTTTTTT
CASRLGHLREKLFF